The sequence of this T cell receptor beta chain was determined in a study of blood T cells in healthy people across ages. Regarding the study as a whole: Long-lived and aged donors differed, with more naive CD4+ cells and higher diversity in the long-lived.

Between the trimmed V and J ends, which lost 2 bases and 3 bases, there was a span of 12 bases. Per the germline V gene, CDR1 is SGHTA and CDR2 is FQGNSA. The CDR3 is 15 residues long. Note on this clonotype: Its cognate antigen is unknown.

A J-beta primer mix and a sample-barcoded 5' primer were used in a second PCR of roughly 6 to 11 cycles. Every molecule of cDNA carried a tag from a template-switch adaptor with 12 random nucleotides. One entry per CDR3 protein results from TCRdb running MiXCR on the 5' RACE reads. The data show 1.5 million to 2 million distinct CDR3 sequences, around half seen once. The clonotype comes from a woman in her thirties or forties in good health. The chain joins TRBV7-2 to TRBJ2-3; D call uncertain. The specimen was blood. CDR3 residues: CASSLTLDQTDTQYF. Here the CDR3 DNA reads TGTGCCAGCAGCTTAACCCTGGACCAAACAGATACGCAGTATTTT.